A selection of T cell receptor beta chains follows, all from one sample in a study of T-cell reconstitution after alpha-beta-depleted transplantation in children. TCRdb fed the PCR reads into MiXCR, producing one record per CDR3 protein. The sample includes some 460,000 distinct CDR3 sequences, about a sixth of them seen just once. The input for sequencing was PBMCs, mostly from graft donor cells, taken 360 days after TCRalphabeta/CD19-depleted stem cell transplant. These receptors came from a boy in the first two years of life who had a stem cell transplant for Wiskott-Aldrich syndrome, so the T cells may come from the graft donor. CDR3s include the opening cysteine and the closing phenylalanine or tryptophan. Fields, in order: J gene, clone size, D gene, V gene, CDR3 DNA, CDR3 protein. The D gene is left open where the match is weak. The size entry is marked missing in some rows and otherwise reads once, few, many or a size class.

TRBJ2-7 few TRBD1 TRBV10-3 TGTGCCATCAGTGAGCCGGACAGGGTCGAGCAGTACTTC CAISEPDRVEQYF
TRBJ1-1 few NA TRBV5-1 TGCGCCAGCAGAGGAATTGCGAACACTGAAGCTTTCTTT CASRGIANTEAFF
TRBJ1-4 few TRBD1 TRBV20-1 TGCAGTGCTAGCAACAGGGGGCGCTCAGGTGAAAAACTGTTTTTT CSASNRGRSGEKLFF
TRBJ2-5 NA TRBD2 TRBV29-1 TGCAGCGTTCCGACTAGCGGTAGGAGAGAGACCCAGTACTTC CSVPTSGRRETQYF
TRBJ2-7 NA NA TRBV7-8 TGTGCCAGCAGCCCGAGGAGTTTGCAGTACTTC CASSPRSLQYF
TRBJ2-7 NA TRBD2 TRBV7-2 TGTGCCAGCAGCTTAGCTAGCGGGAGCCATTCCTACGAGCAGTACTTC CASSLASGSHSYEQYF
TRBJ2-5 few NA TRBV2 TGTGCCAGCAGTGTCCTGGCGTACCAAGAGACCCAGTACTTC CASSVLAYQETQYF
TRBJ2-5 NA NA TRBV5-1 TGCGCCAGCAGAATGGACGAGTCTTGGGAGACCCAGTACTTC CASRMDESWETQYF
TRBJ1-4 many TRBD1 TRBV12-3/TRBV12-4 TGTGCCAGCAGTTTAACAGGGGGCGGTGAAAAACTGTTTTTT CASSLTGGGEKLFF
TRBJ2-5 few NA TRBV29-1 TGCAGCGCCGGACTTGGGGAGACCCAGTACTTC CSAGLGETQYF
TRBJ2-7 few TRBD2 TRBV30 TGTGCCAGGTCGACCGGGACTAGCGGGAGCGAGCAGTACTTC CARSTGTSGSEQYF
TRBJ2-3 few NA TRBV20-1 TGCAGTGCTACCCCCCTCACAGATACGCAGTATTTT CSATPLTDTQYF
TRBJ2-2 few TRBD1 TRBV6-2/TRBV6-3 TGTGCCAGCAGTTACTCCCCAGACAGGGGCACCGGGGAGCTGTTTTTT CASSYSPDRGTGELFF
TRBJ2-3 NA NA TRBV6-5 TGTGCCAGCAGGTATTGGGGGGGGCCAACAGATACGCAGTATTTT CASRYWGGPTDTQYF
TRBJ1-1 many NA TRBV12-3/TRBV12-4 TGTGCCAGCAGTTTTACAAGACAGAATGAAGCTTTCTTT CASSFTRQNEAFF
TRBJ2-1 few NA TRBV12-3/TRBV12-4 TGTGCCAGCAGTCACCCGGGACCTAGGTACAATGAGCAGTTCTTC CASSHPGPRYNEQFF
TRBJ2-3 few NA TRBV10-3 TGTGCCATCAGTGAGCGGGGAGCTAGCACAGATACGCAGTATTTT CAISERGASTDTQYF
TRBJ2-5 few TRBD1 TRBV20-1 TGCAGTGCTAGAGATTGGCCCAAGGACAGGGTCTTCGAGACCCAGTACTTC CSARDWPKDRVFETQYF
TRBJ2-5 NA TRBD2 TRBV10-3 TGTGCCATCAGTGAGCCCGGACTAGCCATAAAGACCCAGTACTTC CAISEPGLAIKTQYF
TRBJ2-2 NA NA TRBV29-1 TGCAGCGTTGCGGGCCCCGGGGAGCTGTTTTTT CSVAGPGELFF
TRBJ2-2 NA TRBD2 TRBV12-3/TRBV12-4 TGTGCCAGCAGGTGGTGGGGGGGGAACACCGGGGAGCTGTTTTTT CASRWWGGNTGELFF
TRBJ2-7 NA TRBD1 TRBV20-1 TGCAGTGCTAGGGGGACAGGGTACTACGAGCAGTACTTC CSARGTGYYEQYF
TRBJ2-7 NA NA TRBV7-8 TGTGCCAGCAGCTTAGCCTTGGTTACTGCTAGTTACGAGCAGTACTTC CASSLALVTASYEQYF
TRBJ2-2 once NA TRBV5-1 TGCGCCAGCAGCTTCCTTGACGGGTCAGACGGGGAGCTGTTTTTT CASSFLDGSDGELFF
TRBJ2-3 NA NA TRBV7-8 TGTGCCAGCAGCTTACTGACAGGAAGCACAGATACGCAGTGGGGTACGCAGTATTTT CASSLLTGSTDTQWGTQYF
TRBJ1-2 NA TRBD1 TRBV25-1 TGTGCCAGCAGTGAACGGACAGGCGGGGGCTACACCTTC CASSERTGGGYTF
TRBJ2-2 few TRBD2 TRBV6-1 TGTGCCAGCACGATTGGACTAGCGGGAGTTAACACCGGGGAGCTGTTTTTT CASTIGLAGVNTGELFF
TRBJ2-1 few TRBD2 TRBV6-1 TGTGCCAGCAATGGACTAGCGGGAGCAGGTGAGCAGTTCTTC CASNGLAGAGEQFF
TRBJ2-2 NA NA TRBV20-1 TGCAGTGCTCCGGATGCCGGGGAGCTGTTTTTT CSAPDAGELFF
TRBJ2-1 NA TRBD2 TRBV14 TGTGCCAGCAGCCAAGATCTTGGGACTAGCGGGTACAATGAGCAGTTCTTC CASSQDLGTSGYNEQFF
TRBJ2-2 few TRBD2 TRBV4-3 TGCGCCAGCAGCCCCCGGGAGGGCCGGACCGGGGAGCTGTTTTTT CASSPREGRTGELFF
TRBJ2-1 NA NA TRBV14 TGTGCCAGCAGCCAAAGCAGGGGTAATGAGCAGTTCTTC CASSQSRGNEQFF
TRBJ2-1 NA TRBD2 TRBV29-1 TGCAGCGTCGGGACTAGCGGGAAGGGGAGTGAGCAGTTCTTC CSVGTSGKGSEQFF
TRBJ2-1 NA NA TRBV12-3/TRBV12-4 TGTGCCAGCAGTTTCGGGGAGAGGGGTGAGCAGTTCTTC CASSFGERGEQFF
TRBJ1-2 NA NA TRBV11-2 TGTGCCAGCAGCTTAGAGCGGGCAAGGGAGGCCCTTTATGGCTACACCTTC CASSLERAREALYGYTF
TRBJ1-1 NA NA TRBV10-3 TGTGCCATCAACCCGGATGGGACTGAAGCTTTCTTT CAINPDGTEAFF
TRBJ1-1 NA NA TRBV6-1 TGTGCCAGCAGTGAAGCGCTTCCGGATGAAGCTTTCTTT CASSEALPDEAFF
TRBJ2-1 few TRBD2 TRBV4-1 TGCGCCAGCAGCCAGGCGGGGCTAGCGGCCGACAATGAGCAGTTCTTC CASSQAGLAADNEQFF
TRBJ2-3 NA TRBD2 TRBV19 TGTGCCAGTAACAGCGGGAGTAAGGGGTCCACAGATACGCAGTATTTT CASNSGSKGSTDTQYF
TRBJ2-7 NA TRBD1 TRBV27 TGTGCCAGCAGTACCCGACAGGGGGTCCCGTCCTACGAGCAGTACTTC CASSTRQGVPSYEQYF
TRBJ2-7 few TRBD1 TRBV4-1 TGCGCCAGCAGCCAAGACGCCTGGGACAGGTACTCCTACGAGCAGTACTTC CASSQDAWDRYSYEQYF
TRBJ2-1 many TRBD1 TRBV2 TGTGCCAGCAGTGAAGAGAAGGGGGCTTACAATGAGCAGTTCTTC CASSEEKGAYNEQFF
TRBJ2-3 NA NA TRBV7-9 TGTGCCAGCAGCCCCCTGGGGCGCGGCACAGATACGCAGTATTTT CASSPLGRGTDTQYF
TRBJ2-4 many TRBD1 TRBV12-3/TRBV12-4 TGTGCCAGCAGTGGGACAGGGGGTCTAGCCAAAAACATTCAGTACTTC CASSGTGGLAKNIQYF
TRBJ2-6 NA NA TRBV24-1 TGTGCCACCATGGGCAGGGGAGTCTCTGGGGCCAACGTCCTGACTTTC CATMGRGVSGANVLTF